Below are 15 T cell receptor beta chains sequenced from a single sample in a study of human T cells and chemical hapten exposure. TCRdb fed the RACE reads into MiXCR, producing one record per CDR3 protein. Of about 380,000 distinct CDR3 sequences listed, more than 4.5% are singletons. Described time point: pre-sensitization, week 0. The treatment here: therapeutic diphenylcyclopropenone sensitization with weekly scalp DPC. Sequenced here: whole blood, sampled in connection with sensitization to the hapten diphenylcyclopropenone (DPC). These TCRs come from a woman between 50 and 59 years old with alopecia areata. Some clones in this sample may be carry-over from other donors' samples.

This clonotype was observed a handful of times. The gene calls are TRBV29-1 and TRBJ2-3; 9 positions agree with TRBD2. Trimming cost V 6 bases and J 3 bases; bases outside gene matches: 10. The CDR3 loop spans 15 amino acids. Germline assignment: CDR1 SQVTM and CDR2 ANQGSEA. The CDR3 DNA is TGCAGCGTCGCGGGGGGGTCGGGTCTGACAGATACGCAGTATTTT. It is translated as CSVAGGSGLTDTQYF.

The chain carries TRBV18 and TRBJ2-3, with unresolved D. This CDR3 region has 14 residues. The V end was cut by 4 bases, the J end by 2 bases, with 10 bases between. The germline V gene has CDR1 KGHSH and CDR2 LQKENI. As DNA, the CDR3 is TGTGCCAGCTCACTCGCCTCGGCCACAGATACGCAGTATTTT. Amino acids: CASSLASATDTQYF.

There are a few counts of this clonotype. The V gene is TRBV12-3 or TRBV12-4, the J gene TRBJ2-1; 7 nucleotides line up with TRBD2. The CDR3 loop spans 14 amino acids. The V and J ends lost 10 bases and 2 bases, in that order; junction bases with no gene match: 8. The CDR3 here is CATSLGGTYNEQFF. The CDR3 DNA is TGTGCCACCTCTCTCGGGGGGACCTACAATGAGCAGTTCTTC.

This chain uses TRBV6-5 with TRBJ2-7; a weak D match, TRBD2 (6 bases). Per the germline V gene, CDR1 is MNHEY and CDR2 is SVGAGI. The CDR3 loop spans 15 amino acids. Trimming took 6 bases from V and 7 from J, leaving 22 bases between them. CDR3 DNA: TGTGCCAGCAGACAGACGCGGGACTCCGGCAGGGAGCAGTACTTC. This translates into CASRQTRDSGREQYF.

The chain joins TRBV24-1 to TRBJ2-1, with TRBD1 identical over 9 bases. The CDR3 spans 17 residues. Trimming removed 4 bases from V and 7 bases from J; junction bases left unmatched: 13. Germline lookup yields CDR1 KGHDR and CDR2 SFDVKD. The CDR3 sequence: CATSDDRGSGVWNEQFF. In DNA, the CDR3 is TGTGCCACCAGTGACGACAGGGGGAGCGGGGTATGGAATGAGCAGTTCTTC.

The table lists this clonotype with many counts. The V gene is TRBV29-1, the J gene TRBJ2-7, with D possibly being TRBD1 or TRBD2 (6 bases each). The germline CDR1 and CDR2 sequences are SQVTM and ANQGSEA. This CDR3 has 14 amino acids. Trimming pared 4 bases from V and 4 bases from J, leaving 17 bases between. This chain's CDR3 is CSVVEGEVGYEQYF. CDR3 nucleotides: TGCAGCGTTGTGGAGGGGGAGGTCGGATACGAGCAGTACTTC.

This clonotype was counted many times. The rearrangement joins TRBV27 to TRBJ2-5; D is perhaps TRBD2 (7 bases). Trimming stripped 5 bases from V and 4 bases from J, with 17 bases between. Per germline, CDR1 MNHEY and CDR2 SMNVEV (reference sequence). This CDR3 is built from 15 residues. This CDR3 reads CASSRGASGRETQYF. CDR3 DNA sequence: TGTGCCAGCAGTCGGGGGGCTAGCGGTCGAGAGACCCAGTACTTC.

The genes are TRBV6-5 and TRBJ1-6; D is ambiguous. This CDR3 spans 14 amino acids. Trimming removed 0 bases at V and 16 bases at J, with 16 bases between. Per germline, CDR1 MNHEY and CDR2 SVGAGI. The CDR3 is CASSYSRQPKGLHF. As DNA, the CDR3 is TGTGCCAGCAGTTACTCGAGGCAGCCCAAAGGTCTCCACTTT.

This clonotype came up once. This chain connects TRBV7-2 to TRBJ1-5, with TRBD1 identical over 8 bases. CDR3 length: 17 amino acids. The V gene's germline CDR1 is SGHTA and CDR2 FQGNSA. V lost 0 bases to trimming and J lost 1 base; unmatched junction nucleotides: 5. The CDR3 nucleotides are TGTGCCAGCAGCTTAGCAAAGACAGGGGAGAGCAATCAGCCCCAGCATTTT. Translating it yields CASSLAKTGESNQPQHF. The variable domain in full, completed from reference TRBV7-2 and TRBJ1-5, reads GAGVSQSPSNKVTEKGKDVELRCDPISGHTALYWYRQSLGQGLEFLIYFQGNSAPDKSGLPSDRFSAERTGGSVSTLTIQRTQQEDSAVYLCASSLAKTGESNQPQHFGDGTRLSIL.

In its sample, this clonotype was seen many times. The rearrangement links TRBV24-1 to TRBJ2-3, with no clear D. Trimming removed 3 bases from V and 0 bases from J, with 12 bases in between. This CDR3 is 16 amino acids long. Germline values: CDR1 KGHDR, CDR2 SFDVKD. CDR3 region: CATSDPTGLSTDTQYF. The CDR3 nucleotides are TGTGCCACCAGTGATCCCACTGGCCTCAGCACAGATACGCAGTATTTT.

V is TRBV20-1 and J is TRBJ1-1, with TRBD1 matching 10 bases. With V trimmed by 5 bases and J by 6 bases, 9 bases remained unmatched. Germline V gene data show CDR1 as DFQATT and CDR2 as SNEGSKA (reference sequence). The CDR3 is 14 residues long. The CDR3 loop reads CSAPRGDRGSEAFF. The CDR3 nucleotides read TGCAGTGCTCCACGGGGGGACAGGGGATCTGAAGCTTTCTTT.

This clonotype was counted ten times or more. The rearrangement links TRBV12-3 or TRBV12-4 to TRBJ2-1; 7 positions match TRBD2. V shed 2 bases, J shed 5 bases, and the junction held 12 bases outside the gene matches. This CDR3 comprises 17 residues. CDR3 nucleotide sequence: TGTGCCAGCAGTTTACACCCCCCGGGACTACCGGACAATGAGCAGTTCTTC. It translates to CASSLHPPGLPDNEQFF.

This clonotype has a handful of counts. V and J are TRBV20-1 and TRBJ1-2, with TRBD1 matching 7 bases. The germline CDR1 and CDR2 sequences are DFQATT and SNEGSKA (reference sequence). V was clipped by 1 base and J by 3 bases; unmatched bases: 5. This CDR3 has 14 residues. The CDR3 spells CSARAVGTDYGYTF. In DNA, the CDR3 is TGCAGTGCTAGAGCTGTCGGGACAGACTATGGCTACACCTTC.

This clonotype has at least ten counts. CDR3 in amino acids: CASSLEGQGITEAFF. CDR3 bases: TGTGCCAGCAGTTTAGAAGGGCAAGGGATCACTGAAGCTTTCTTT. The gene calls are TRBV12-3 or TRBV12-4 and TRBJ1-1; D remains ambiguous. V lost 1 base, J lost 4 bases, and 13 bases lay in between. The CDR3 covers 15 residues.

This clonotype was observed at least ten times. The chain couples TRBV12-3 or TRBV12-4 to TRBJ2-2, with 11 bases lining up with TRBD2. The CDR3 extends over 18 amino acids. Trimming cost V 4 bases and J 4 bases; bases outside gene matches: 11. DNA for the CDR3: TGTGCCAGCAGTTCCGACCGACTAGCGGGATGGAGCACCGGGGAGCTGTTTTTT. It yields the protein CASSSDRLAGWSTGELFF.